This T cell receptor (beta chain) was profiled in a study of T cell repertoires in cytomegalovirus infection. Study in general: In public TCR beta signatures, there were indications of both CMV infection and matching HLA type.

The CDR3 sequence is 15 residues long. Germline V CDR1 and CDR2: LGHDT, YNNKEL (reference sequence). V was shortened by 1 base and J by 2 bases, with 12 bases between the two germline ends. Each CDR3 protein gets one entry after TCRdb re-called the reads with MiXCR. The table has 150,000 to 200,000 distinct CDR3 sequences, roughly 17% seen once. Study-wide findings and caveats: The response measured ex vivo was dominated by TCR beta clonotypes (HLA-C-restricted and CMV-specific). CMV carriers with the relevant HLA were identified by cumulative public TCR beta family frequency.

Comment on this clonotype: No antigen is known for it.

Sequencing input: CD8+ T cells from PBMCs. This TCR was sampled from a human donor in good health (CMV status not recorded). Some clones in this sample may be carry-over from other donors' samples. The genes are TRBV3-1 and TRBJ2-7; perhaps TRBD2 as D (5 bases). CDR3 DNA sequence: TGTGCCAGCAGCCAAGCGCTTGACTATCCCTACGAGCAGTACTTC. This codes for CASSQALDYPYEQYF.